The next 18 T cell receptor beta chains were all read from a single sample in a study of response to subunit inactivated influenza vaccine (dated by TCRdb to between 2017 and 2018). The method was RT-PCR. This sample was sequenced with an Illumina HiSeq 2500. TCRdb applied fastp at Q25 and MiXCR to the public reads, then kept only in-frame beta chains. CDR3 protein duplicates are merged, each entry listing the most common genes and DNA. This sample holds fewer than 550,000 distinct CDR3 sequences; roughly 23% were observed only once. 1.9% of the sample lies in the top ten. This sample comprised CD4+ T cells sorted from PBMCs, obtained more than 4 days after vaccination. Source of these receptors: a man aged 50-59 years who received an inactivated influenza vaccine. Donor details come from another sample of the same person, matched by shared clones.

This clonotype was seen more than once but under ten times. The rearrangement joins TRBV6-1 to TRBJ2-3; possibly TRBD2 for D (5 bases). The V and J ends lost 4 bases and 1 base respectively, with 12 bases between them. The CDR3 consists of 15 residues. Germline loops: CDR1 MNHNS, CDR2 SASEGT. The CDR3 nucleotides are TGTGCCAGCAGTGGATCCGGGGTCCGCACAGATACGCAGTATTTT. Translation gives CASSGSGVRTDTQYF.

This clonotype showed up just a few times. The chain carries TRBV4-2 and TRBJ2-1; 7 nucleotides agree with TRBD2. The V and J ends lost 1 base and 5 bases, in that order; junction bases with no gene match: 5. Germline V CDR1 and CDR2: LGHNA, YNFKEQ. The CDR3 runs to 15 residues. The CDR3, as DNA: TGTGCCAGCAGCCAAGCGGGAGGAGTCCACAATGAGCAGTTCTTC. Protein product: CASSQAGGVHNEQFF.

Only a few counts were recorded for this clonotype. This chain joins TRBV6-5 and TRBJ1-1; perhaps TRBD1 as D (5 bases). Germline V lookup: CDR1 MNHEY, CDR2 SVGAGI. The CDR3 contains 16 residues. V was cut by 4 bases and J by 1 base, with 16 bases left in between. DNA for the CDR3: TGTGCCAGCAGTTCCATACTTATTGGGGGGAACACTGAAGCTTTCTTT. As protein: CASSSILIGGNTEAFF.

This clonotype was observed a handful of times. This sequence joins TRBV6-2 or TRBV6-3 and TRBJ2-2; 8 nucleotides align to TRBD1. Germline values: CDR1 MNHEY, CDR2 SVGEGT. V was clipped by 3 bases and J by 7 bases; unmatched bases: 13. The CDR3 is made up of 17 amino acids. The CDR3 DNA reads as TGTGCCAGCAGTTATTTGGTAGGACAGGGATTCGACGGGGAGCTGTTTTTT. Protein sequence: CASSYLVGQGFDGELFF.

This clonotype showed up just a few times. V is TRBV7-2 and J is TRBJ1-5, with D unresolved. V gave up 6 bases and J gave up 4 bases, with 13 bases separating them. Germline-derived CDR1 and CDR2 are SGHTA and FQGNSA. There are 14 residues in the CDR3. DNA of the CDR3: TGTGCCAGCAGTGCTGGGCCGACGAATCAGCCCCAGCATTTT. Translating gives CASSAGPTNQPQHF. The full variable domain, rest sourced from reference TRBV7-2 and TRBJ1-5, is GAGVSQSPSNKVTEKGKDVELRCDPISGHTALYWYRQSLGQGLEFLIYFQGNSAPDKSGLPSDRFSAERTGGSVSTLTIQRTQQEDSAVYLCASSAGPTNQPQHFGDGTRLSIL.

This clonotype was detected a few times. The J gene is TRBJ2-1, the V gene TRBV20-1; D call uncertain. The CDR3 runs 13 residues. CDR1 is DFQATT, CDR2 SNEGSKA, per germline (reference sequence). Deletions cut 6 bases from V and 5 bases from J, with 14 bases between. CDR3 sequence reads: CSASPSVHNEQFF. In DNA form, the CDR3 reads TGCAGTGCCTCCCCGTCAGTGCACAATGAGCAGTTCTTC.

This chain connects TRBV24-1 to TRBJ2-1; perhaps TRBD1 as D (6 bases). Trimming took 4 bases from V and 5 from J, leaving 14 bases between them. Germline CDR1 and CDR2: KGHDR and SFDVKD. The CDR3 is made up of 15 amino acids. CDR3 DNA: TGTGCCACCAGTGAATATAAGGACAGCCACAATGAGCAGTTCTTC. The encoded protein is CATSEYKDSHNEQFF.

This clonotype was picked up a small number of times. This sequence joins TRBV5-1 and TRBJ1-2; TRBD1 matches at 9 bases. The CDR3 has 15 residues. Germline CDR1 SGHRS, CDR2 YFSETQ. The V and J ends lost 4 bases and 3 bases, in that order; junction bases with no gene match: 7. CDR3 bases: TGCGCCAGCAGCCCACAGGGGGCTGTAGACTATGGCTACACCTTC. Its translation is CASSPQGAVDYGYTF. Filled out from reference TRBV5-1 and TRBJ1-2, the complete variable domain reads KAGVTQTPRYLIKTRGQQVTLSCSPISGHRSVSWYQQTPGQGLQFLFEYFSETQRNKGNFPGRFSGRQFSNSRSEMNVSTLELGDSALYLCASSPQGAVDYGYTFGSGTRLTVV.

The chain employs TRBV18 and TRBJ1-5; 10 nucleotides match TRBD1. The CDR3 sequence is 17 residues long. Germline V gene sequence: CDR1 KGHSH, CDR2 LQKENI. V shed 5 bases and J 4 bases; nucleotides not matched to a gene: 11. The CDR3 sequence is CASSSLSGTGVNQPQHF. The CDR3 DNA is TGTGCCAGCTCATCCCTTTCCGGGACAGGGGTGAATCAGCCCCAGCATTTT.

The chain has TRBV24-1 and TRBJ2-1, with 12 bases lining up with TRBD1. The germline V gene encodes CDR1 KGHDR and CDR2 SFDVKD. Losses at the gene ends were 4 bases for V and 8 bases for J; bases not matched to a gene: 8. This CDR3 has 16 residues. For the CDR3, the DNA is TGTGCCACCAGTGACGTGGGACAGGGGGCGAATTATGAGCAGTTCTTC. Protein: CATSDVGQGANYEQFF.

The genes are TRBV5-1 and TRBJ2-7, with D perhaps matching TRBD1 or TRBD2 (6 bases each). Germline assignment: CDR1 SGHRS and CDR2 YFSETQ. The CDR3 consists of 15 residues. Deletions cut 6 bases from V and 3 bases from J, with 19 bases between. CDR3 amino acids: CASKPSSGANYEQYF. As DNA, the CDR3 is TGCGCCAGCAAACCTTCTTCGGGGGCGAACTACGAGCAGTACTTC.

V is TRBV20-1 and J is TRBJ2-7; no firm D call. V was trimmed by 4 bases and J by 0 bases, leaving 10 bases between them. Germline CDR1 is DFQATT and CDR2 is SNEGSKA (reference sequence). The CDR3 extends over 13 amino acids. Here the CDR3 DNA reads TGCAGTGCTATCCCAGCGAGCTCCTACGAGCAGTACTTC. Translating it yields CSAIPASSYEQYF.

This sequence joins TRBV4-2 and TRBJ2-3; no definite D call. Trimming removed 0 bases from V and 4 bases from J, with 11 bases in between. Germline V gene lookup returns CDR1 LGHNA and CDR2 YNFKEQ. This CDR3 comprises 15 residues. The CDR3 here is CASSQDPGIADTQYF. CDR3 in DNA: TGTGCCAGCAGCCAAGATCCAGGAATTGCAGATACGCAGTATTTT.

This chain uses TRBV7-2 with TRBJ1-2; tentatively, D is TRBD1 (5 bases). V dropped 0 bases and J dropped 0 bases, with 8 bases sitting between them. Germline V gene data show CDR1 as SGHTA and CDR2 as FQGNSA. The CDR3 spans 15 residues. The CDR3 spells CASSLAQGANYGYTF. The CDR3 DNA reads TGTGCCAGCAGCTTAGCCCAGGGAGCTAACTATGGCTACACCTTC.

The chain is built from TRBV6-6 and TRBJ2-7, with D unclear. With 4 bases removed from V and 6 bases from J, the gap between germline ends came to 13 bases. The CDR3 sequence is 13 residues long. CDR1 is MNHNY, CDR2 SVGAGI, per germline (reference sequence). The CDR3 sequence: CASSSSLEREQYF. CDR3 coding DNA: TGTGCCAGCAGTTCCTCTCTTGAGCGCGAGCAGTACTTC.

The chain recombines TRBV20-1 with TRBJ2-7; D is perhaps TRBD2 (6 bases). The germline V and J ends were trimmed by 5 bases and 2 bases, with 22 bases remaining between them. The germline V gene has CDR1 DFQATT and CDR2 SNEGSKA (reference sequence). This CDR3 contains 16 residues. The CDR3 sequence is CSAPLDLAGGTYEQYF. CDR3 in DNA: TGCAGTGCTCCACTGGACCTAGCTGGAGGGACCTACGAGCAGTACTTC.

This chain uses TRBV5-6 with TRBJ2-2, with D possibly being TRBD1 (6 bases). This CDR3 region has 18 residues. CDR1 and CDR2 from the germline V gene are SGHDT and YYEEEE. Trimming cost V 6 bases and J 1 base, with 22 bases left between them. In DNA, the CDR3 is TGTGCCAGCACCTCGGTTTTGGAGACAGGCGGGAACACCGGGGAGCTGTTTTTT. Translating it yields CASTSVLETGGNTGELFF.

The chain couples TRBV6-5 to TRBJ2-7; D is undetermined. Germline V gives CDR1 MNHEY, CDR2 SVGAGI. Trimming removed 0 bases at V and 2 bases at J, with 23 bases between. The CDR3 length is 19 residues. CDR3 in DNA: TGTGCCAGCAGTTACTCGGATCTGGATCTGGGCCCGGGCCCCTACGAGCAGTACTTC. Translating it yields CASSYSDLDLGPGPYEQYF.